This TCR beta chain was recorded in a study of blood T cell repertoires in COVID-19. Study summary: Acute and convalescent COVID-19 specimens originated in the United States, Italy and Spain. T cells, B-cell-depleted T cells, or PBMCs provided the cDNA or gDNA that served as material.

V was clipped by 0 bases and J by 6 bases, with 14 bases between them. CDR1 is SGHTA and CDR2 is FQGNSA in the germline V gene. This CDR3 has 15 residues. Methods used by the authors: Researchers report that nucleated cell counts were estimated from reference gene primer amplification. Clones were sequenced by immunoSEQ multiplex PCR, and TCRdb holds only the in-frame ones, with some missing. V and J calls and clone size are as listed in that table; D and trimming were resolved from the DNA. The sample includes roughly 120,000 clones, about nine tenths of them seen just once. The sequencing input was peripheral blood. J is TRBJ2-5 and V is TRBV7-2, with D possibly matching TRBD1 (5 bases). The sequence was collected from a human donor with active COVID-19. The donor label of this sample is uncertain. Here the CDR3 reads CASSLAGAGQKTQYF. CDR3 nucleotides: TGTGCCAGCAGCTTAGCTGGTGCAGGGCAGAAGACCCAGTACTTC.